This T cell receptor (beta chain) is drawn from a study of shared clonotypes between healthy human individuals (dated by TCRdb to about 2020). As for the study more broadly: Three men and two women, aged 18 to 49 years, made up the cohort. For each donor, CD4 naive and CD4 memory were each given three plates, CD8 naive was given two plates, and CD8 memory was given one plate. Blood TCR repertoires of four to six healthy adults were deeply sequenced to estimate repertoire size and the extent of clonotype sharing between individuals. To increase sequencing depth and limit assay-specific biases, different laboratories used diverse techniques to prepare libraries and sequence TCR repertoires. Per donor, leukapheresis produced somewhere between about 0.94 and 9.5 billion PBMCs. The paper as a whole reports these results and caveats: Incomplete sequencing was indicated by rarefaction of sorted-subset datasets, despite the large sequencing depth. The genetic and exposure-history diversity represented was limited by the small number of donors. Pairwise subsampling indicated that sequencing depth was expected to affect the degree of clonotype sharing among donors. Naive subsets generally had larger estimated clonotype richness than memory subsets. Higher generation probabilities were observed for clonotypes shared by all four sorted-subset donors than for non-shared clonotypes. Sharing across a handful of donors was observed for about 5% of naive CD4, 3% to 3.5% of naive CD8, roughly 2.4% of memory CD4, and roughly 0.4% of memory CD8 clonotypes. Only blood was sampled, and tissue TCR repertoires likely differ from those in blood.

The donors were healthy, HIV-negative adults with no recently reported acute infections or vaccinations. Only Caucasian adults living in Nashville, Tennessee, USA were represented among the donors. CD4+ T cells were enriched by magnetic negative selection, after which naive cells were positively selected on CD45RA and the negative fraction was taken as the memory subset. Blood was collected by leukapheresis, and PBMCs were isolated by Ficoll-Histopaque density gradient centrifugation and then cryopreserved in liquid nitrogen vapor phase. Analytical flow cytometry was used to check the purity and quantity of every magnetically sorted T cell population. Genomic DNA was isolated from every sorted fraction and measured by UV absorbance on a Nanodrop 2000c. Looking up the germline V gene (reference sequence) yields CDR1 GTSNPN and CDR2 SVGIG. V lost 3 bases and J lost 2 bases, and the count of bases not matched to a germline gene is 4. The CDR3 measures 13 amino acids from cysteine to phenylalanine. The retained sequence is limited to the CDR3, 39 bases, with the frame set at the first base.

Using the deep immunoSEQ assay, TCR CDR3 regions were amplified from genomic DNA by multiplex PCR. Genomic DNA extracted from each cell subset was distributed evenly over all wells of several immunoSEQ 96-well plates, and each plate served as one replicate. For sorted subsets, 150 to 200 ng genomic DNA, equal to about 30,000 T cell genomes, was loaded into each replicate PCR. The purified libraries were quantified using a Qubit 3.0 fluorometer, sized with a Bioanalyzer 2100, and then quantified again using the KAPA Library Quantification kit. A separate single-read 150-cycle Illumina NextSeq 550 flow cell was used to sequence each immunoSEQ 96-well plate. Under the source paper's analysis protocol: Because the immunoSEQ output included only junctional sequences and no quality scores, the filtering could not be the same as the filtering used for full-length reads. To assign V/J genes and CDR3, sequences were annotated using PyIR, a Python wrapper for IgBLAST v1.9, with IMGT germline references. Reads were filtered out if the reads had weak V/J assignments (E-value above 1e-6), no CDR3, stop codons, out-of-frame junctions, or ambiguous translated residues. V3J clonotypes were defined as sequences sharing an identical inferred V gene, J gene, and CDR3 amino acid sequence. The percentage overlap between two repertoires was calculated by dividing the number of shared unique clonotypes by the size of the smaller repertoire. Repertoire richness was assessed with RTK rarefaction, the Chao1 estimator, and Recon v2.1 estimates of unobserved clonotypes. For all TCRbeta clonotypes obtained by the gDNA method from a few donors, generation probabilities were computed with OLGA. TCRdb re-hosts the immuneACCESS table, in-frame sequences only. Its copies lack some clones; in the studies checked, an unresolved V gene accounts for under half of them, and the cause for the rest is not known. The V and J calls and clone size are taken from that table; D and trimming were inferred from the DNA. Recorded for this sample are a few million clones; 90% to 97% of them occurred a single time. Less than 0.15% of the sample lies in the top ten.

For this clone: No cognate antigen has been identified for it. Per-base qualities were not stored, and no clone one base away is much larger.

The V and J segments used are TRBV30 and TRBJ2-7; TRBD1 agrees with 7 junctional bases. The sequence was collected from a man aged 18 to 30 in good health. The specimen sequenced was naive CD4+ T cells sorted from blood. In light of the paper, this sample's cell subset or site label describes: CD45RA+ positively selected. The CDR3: CAWSTGQTYEQYF. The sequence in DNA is TGTGCCTGGAGCACGGGACAGACCTACGAGCAGTACTTC.